A single sample is the source of the 10 T cell receptor beta chains below, sequenced in a study of control samples from healthy donors and cancer patients. The assay was immunoSEQ multiplex PCR, and TCRdb's table has in-frame clones only and misses some. The sample has about 92,000 clones, around 82% seen once; the top ten hold roughly 9.8%. Specimen: blood. Every receptor here comes from a woman aged 60-75 years in good health.

The V and J genes are TRBV7-2 and TRBJ2-2; TRBD1 might be the D (6 bases). There are 14 residues in the CDR3. CDR1 is SGHTA and CDR2 is FQGNSA in the germline V gene. V dropped 3 bases and J dropped 8 bases, with 13 bases sitting between them. The CDR3 DNA reads as TGTGCCAGCAGCTTCTACAGGGCCTCTGGGGAGCTGTTTTTT. Residues: CASSFYRASGELFF.

This chain links TRBV9 with TRBJ1-1; D is undetermined. The CDR3 runs to 13 residues. Per the germline V gene, CDR1 is SGDLS and CDR2 is YYNGEE. V shed 0 bases and J shed 5 bases, with 8 bases lying between them. This CDR3 is CASSVGWETEAFF. Written as DNA, the CDR3 is TGTGCCAGCAGCGTAGGATGGGAAACTGAAGCTTTCTTT.

A note on this clone: Other DNA sequences within the sample encode an identical CDR3. Here the CDR3 DNA reads TGCGCCAGCAGCACAGGACAGGGGCGAGAGACCCAGTACTTC. It encodes CASSTGQGRETQYF. The V gene is TRBV5-1, the J gene TRBJ2-5; 9 nucleotides match TRBD1. This CDR3 is 14 amino acids long. J was trimmed by 4 bases and V by 4 bases; bases with no gene match: 5. The germline CDR1 and CDR2 sequences are SGHRS and YFSETQ.

The chain uses TRBV9 and TRBJ2-3; no firm D call. The CDR3 has 15 amino acids. The germline gives CDR1 SGDLS, CDR2 YYNGEE. Trimming left V 0 bases short and J 2 bases short, with 10 bases between. CDR3 sequence (DNA): TGTGCCAGCAGCGTAGCCACCACATTCACAGATACGCAGTATTTT. Translated: CASSVATTFTDTQYF.

V and J are TRBV10-3 and TRBJ2-5, with TRBD2 matching over 15 bases. This CDR3 has 17 residues. Germline CDR1 ENHRY, CDR2 SYGVKD. J was trimmed by 2 bases and V by 0 bases; bases with no gene match: 1. CDR3 residues: CAISESGLAGGQETQYF. CDR3 nucleotide sequence: TGTGCCATCAGTGAGTCGGGACTAGCGGGAGGACAAGAGACCCAGTACTTC.

The chain uses TRBV14 and TRBJ2-2; D tentatively fits TRBD1 or TRBD2 (5 bases each). The CDR3 extends over 15 amino acids. The germline V and J ends were trimmed by 4 bases and 4 bases, with 13 bases remaining between them. From germline, CDR1 is SGHDN and CDR2 FVKESK. The CDR3 loop is CASSPLVGVTGELFF. In nucleotides, the CDR3 is TGTGCCAGCAGCCCTCTAGTGGGGGTCACCGGGGAGCTGTTTTTT.

The chain couples TRBV3-1 (or the pseudogene TRBV3-2) to TRBJ1-2; D ambiguous. In germline, CDR1 is LGHDT, CDR2 YNNKEL (reference sequence). The ends were cut back, 2 bases at V and 4 bases at J, with 11 bases in the middle. This CDR3 comprises 14 residues. The CDR3 spells CASSQSERTYGYTF. The DNA of the CDR3 is TGTGCCAGCAGCCAAAGTGAACGGACCTATGGCTACACCTTC.

The chain recombines TRBV7-2 with TRBJ2-2; the match to TRBD2 covers 10 bases. This CDR3 is 16 amino acids long. The V and J ends lost 5 bases and 4 bases, in that order; junction bases with no gene match: 7. Germline V gene lookup returns CDR1 SGHTA and CDR2 FQGNSA. CDR3 protein: CASSLGLADPTGELFF. The CDR3 nucleotides are TGTGCCAGCAGCCTAGGACTAGCGGACCCCACCGGGGAGCTGTTTTTT.

The chain carries TRBV18 and TRBJ1-3; D call uncertain. Germline-derived CDR1 and CDR2 are KGHSH and LQKENI. The germline V and J ends were trimmed by 6 bases and 0 bases, with 21 bases remaining between them. CDR3 size: 18 residues. The DNA of the CDR3 is TGTGCCAGCTCTCCTTCACTCATACCCAAGATCTCTGGAAACACCATATATTTT. Encoded protein: CASSPSLIPKISGNTIYF.

The chain uses TRBV3-1 (or the pseudogene TRBV3-2) and TRBJ1-6; D is perhaps TRBD1 (6 bases). V lost 5 bases and J 8 bases, leaving 16 bases between the germline ends. The V gene's germline CDR1 is LGHDT and CDR2 YNNKEL (reference sequence). The CDR3 consists of 15 residues. CDR3 loop: CASSYTGNVDSPLHF. For the CDR3, the DNA is TGTGCCAGCAGCTACACAGGGAATGTGGATTCACCCCTCCACTTT.